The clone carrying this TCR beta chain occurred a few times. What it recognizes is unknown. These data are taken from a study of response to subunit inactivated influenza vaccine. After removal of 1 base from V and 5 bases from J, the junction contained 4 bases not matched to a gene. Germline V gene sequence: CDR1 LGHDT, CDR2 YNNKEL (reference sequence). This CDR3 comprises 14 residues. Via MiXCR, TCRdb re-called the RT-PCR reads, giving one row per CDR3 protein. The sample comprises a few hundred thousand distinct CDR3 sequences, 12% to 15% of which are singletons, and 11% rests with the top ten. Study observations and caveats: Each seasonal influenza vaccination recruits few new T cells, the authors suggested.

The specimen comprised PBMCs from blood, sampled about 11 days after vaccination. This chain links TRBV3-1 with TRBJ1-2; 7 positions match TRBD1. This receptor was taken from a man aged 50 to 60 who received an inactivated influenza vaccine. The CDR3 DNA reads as TGTGCCAGCAGCCAAGGTGCAGGGGGTTATGGCTACACCTTC. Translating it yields CASSQGAGGYGYTF.